The clone carrying this T cell receptor beta chain has only a few counts. Its antigen is not identified. This record comes from a study of cytomegalovirus exposure and HLA in healthy donors. Overall study: A prior analysis found more than 90 million unique TCR beta sequences from 150 million to 200 million T cells. Study-level findings and limits: Many donors shared some public TCRs, even though most TCR sequences were rare.

CDR1 and CDR2 from the germline V gene are SGHAT and FQNNGV. The CDR3 contains 14 residues. The germline V and J ends were trimmed by 1 base and 3 bases, with 9 bases remaining between them. 13 Jbeta primers and 60 Vbeta primers were used for the PCR. The method was immunoSEQ multiplex PCR; TCRdb's version includes in-frame clones alone and lacks a portion of them. The table has fewer than 180,000 clones, 55% to 80% seen once. The chain employs TRBV11-2 and TRBJ2-5, with D possibly TRBD2 on 5 matching bases. The clonotype originates from a woman aged 60-75 years in good health and CMV-seropositive. Input material: PBMCs. CDR3 sequence reads: CASSLVSGKETQYF. CDR3 sequence (DNA): TGTGCCAGCAGCTTAGTTTCCGGGAAAGAGACCCAGTACTTC.